Many counts were recorded for the clone carrying this T cell receptor beta chain. Over 18 months, lack of ophthalmopathy progression marked Graves' hyperthyroidism as stable. Diagnoses were made from clinical symptoms, serum measures (thyroxine and TRAb), thyroid ultrasound and orbital computed tomography. This record belongs to a study of T cells in Graves' hyperthyroidism and ophthalmopathy. Trimming removed 0 bases from V and 5 bases from J; junction bases left unmatched: 4. The germline V gene encodes CDR1 LNHDA and CDR2 SQIVND (reference sequence). The CDR3 runs 15 residues. Amplified TCR beta CDR3 regions derived from RNA transcripts. A set of HTBI primers served as the primers for a first-round RT-PCR of the TCR CDR3. TCRdb re-called the multiplex PCR reads through MiXCR, storing one row per CDR3 protein. The sample carries over 700,000 distinct CDR3 sequences, roughly 32% recorded once.

What was sequenced was blood. V is TRBV19 and J is TRBJ1-2, with 9 bases lining up with TRBD1. The source of this sequence is a woman between 40 and 50 years old with Graves' hyperthyroidism. CDR3 nucleotides: TGTGCCAGTAGTATAGATACGACAGGGGGATATGGCTACACCTTC. As protein: CASSIDTTGGYGYTF.